These T cell receptor beta chains were read from a single sample in a study of shared clonotypes between healthy human individuals. The repertoire was sequenced with immunoSEQ multiplex PCR; TCRdb's copy has only in-frame clones and lacks some. The table lists about 1.9 million clones, roughly 93% of them singletons. Specimen: naive CD8+ T cells from PBMCs. Source of these receptors: a man in his late teens or twenties in good health. Some clones in this sample may be carry-over from other donors' samples. The CDR3 runs from the conserved cysteine through the conserved F or W. The D gene is left open where the match is weak. Some rows mark clone size as missing; the rest say once, few, many or name a class of expanded clone.

size,D,V,J,CDR3,DNA
.,TRBD2,TRBV5-6,TRBJ2-5,CASSSLAGGPKDQETQYF,TGTGCCAGCAGCTCCTTAGCGGGAGGGCCAAAGGATCAAGAGACCCAGTACTTC
.,.,TRBV28,TRBJ1-5,CASSWQGNQPQHF,TGTGCCAGCAGTTGGCAGGGCAATCAGCCCCAGCATTTT
.,.,TRBV28,TRBJ1-5,CASSLFRGTSNQPQHF,TGTGCCAGCAGCCTATTTAGGGGGACGAGCAATCAGCCCCAGCATTTT
few,.,TRBV10-3,TRBJ1-2,CAISDTQGKSHGYTF,TGTGCCATCAGCGATACTCAGGGGAAGAGTCATGGCTACACCTTC
.,.,TRBV27,TRBJ1-4,CASSFGGWGEKLFF,TGTGCCAGCAGTTTTGGGGGTTGGGGTGAAAAACTGTTTTTT
.,.,TRBV29-1,TRBJ2-1,CSVELRTAHYNEQFF,TGCAGCGTTGAACTAAGGACAGCGCACTACAATGAGCAGTTCTTC
.,.,TRBV28,TRBJ2-7,CASSFGGPYEQYF,TGTGCCAGCAGTTTTGGGGGGCCCTACGAGCAGTACTTC
once,TRBD2,TRBV19,TRBJ2-7,CASSIDNERGAYEQYF,TGTGCCAGTAGTATAGACAACGAACGGGGGGCCTACGAGCAGTACTTC
.,.,TRBV2,TRBJ1-3,CASSRFTDGRNSGNTIYF,TGTGCCAGCAGTCGATTTACGGACGGGAGAAACTCTGGAAACACCATATATTTT
.,TRBD1,TRBV27,TRBJ2-7,CASSLGTGYHEQYF,TGTGCCAGCAGTTTGGGGACAGGGTACCACGAGCAGTACTTC
.,.,TRBV10-3,TRBJ2-7,CAAGQSSYEQYF,TGTGCCGCCGGACAGAGCTCCTACGAGCAGTACTTC
.,.,TRBV28,TRBJ2-7,CASRLSGEYEQYF,TGTGCCAGCAGGCTTAGCGGAGAATACGAGCAGTACTTC
once,.,TRBV2,TRBJ1-3,CASSEYRSPSSGNTIYF,TGTGCCAGCAGTGAGTACAGATCCCCTAGCTCTGGAAACACCATATATTTT
once,TRBD1,TRBV11-1,TRBJ1-1,CASSLDGQGTEAFF,TGTGCCAGCAGCTTAGACGGACAGGGGACTGAAGCTTTCTTT
.,TRBD1,TRBV13,TRBJ2-5,CASSLAGTGYVQETQYF,TGTGCCAGCAGCCTAGCAGGGACAGGGTATGTTCAAGAGACCCAGTACTTC
.,.,TRBV27,TRBJ2-3,CASSLGRMDTQYF,TGTGCCAGCAGTTTGGGGAGAATGGATACGCAGTATTTT
.,.,TRBV28,TRBJ1-2,CASSRDLSGYTF,TGTGCCAGCAGCCGGGACCTGAGCGGCTACACCTTC
.,TRBD2,TRBV9,TRBJ2-1,CASSTGLGTSGTSSYNEQFF,TGTGCCAGCAGCACCGGCCTTGGGACTAGCGGTACTAGCTCCTACAATGAGCAGTTCTTC
.,.,TRBV27,TRBJ2-7,CASSKSDALTYEQYF,TGTGCCAGCAGCAAGAGTGATGCACTCACCTACGAGCAGTACTTC
.,TRBD2,TRBV28,TRBJ2-2,CASSLRLAGAHGELFF,TGTGCCAGCAGTTTACGGCTAGCGGGAGCTCACGGGGAGCTGTTTTTT
once,.,TRBV7-3,TRBJ2-1,CASSFGNEQFF,TGTGCCAGCAGCTTCGGCAATGAGCAGTTCTTC
.,.,TRBV4-1,TRBJ2-1,CASSQAKGWGGKNEQFF,TGCGCCAGCAGCCAAGCGAAAGGATGGGGCGGGAAGAATGAGCAGTTCTTC
.,TRBD2,TRBV28,TRBJ2-1,CASSLTSGGYMEQFF,TGTGCCAGCAGTTTGACTAGCGGGGGCTACATGGAGCAGTTCTTC
.,.,TRBV9,TRBJ2-3,CASSTRVRSGLAWADTQYF,TGTGCCAGCAGCACCAGGGTCCGAAGTGGGCTAGCGTGGGCAGATACGCAGTATTTT
.,TRBD2,TRBV7-8,TRBJ2-1,CASSPPSGGNEQFF,TGTGCCAGCAGCCCCCCCAGCGGGGGCAATGAGCAGTTCTTC
.,TRBD2,TRBV5-1,TRBJ2-1,CASILGLAGVYNEQFF,TGCGCCAGCATCCTGGGACTAGCGGGAGTGTACAATGAGCAGTTCTTC
.,.,TRBV5-1,TRBJ2-7,CASSLRERSYEQYF,TGCGCCAGCAGCTTGCGGGAACGCTCCTACGAGCAGTACTTC
.,.,TRBV7-8,TRBJ1-5,CASSLVTGPQPQHF,TGTGCCAGCAGCTTAGTGACGGGGCCTCAGCCCCAGCATTTT
.,TRBD1,TRBV4-2,TRBJ2-2,CASSHPTGGMAEGNTGELFF,TGTGCCAGCAGCCATCCAACAGGGGGCATGGCGGAGGGGAACACCGGGGAGCTGTTTTTT
.,.,TRBV27,TRBJ1-5,CASSYSALNQPQHF,TGTGCCAGCAGTTACTCAGCGCTCAATCAGCCCCAGCATTTT
.,TRBD2,TRBV28,TRBJ2-7,CASSLGSWREKSYEQYF,TGTGCCAGCAGTTTAGGGTCGTGGCGGGAGAAGTCCTACGAGCAGTACTTC
.,.,TRBV13,TRBJ2-7,CASSSEGVGAKGTYEQYF,TGTGCCAGCAGCTCAGAGGGGGTAGGCGCGAAGGGCACTTACGAGCAGTACTTC
.,TRBD1,TRBV11-2,TRBJ1-2,CASSVLGTDFGYTF,TGTGCCAGCAGCGTACTCGGGACAGACTTCGGCTACACCTTC
.,.,TRBV14,TRBJ1-4,CASSQRKATNEKLFF,TGTGCCAGCAGCCAAAGGAAGGCAACTAATGAAAAACTGTTTTTT
.,TRBD2,TRBV9,TRBJ2-3,CASSAEPSGRVRDTQYF,TGTGCCAGCAGCGCGGAACCTAGCGGGAGGGTTCGAGATACGCAGTATTTT
.,.,TRBV6-1,TRBJ1-6,CASSEGERGYNSPLHF,TGTGCCAGCAGTGAAGGGGAAAGAGGCTATAATTCACCCCTCCACTTT
.,.,TRBV7-9,TRBJ1-1,CASSTGPGGNTEAFF,TGTGCCAGCAGCACGGGCCCGGGTGGAAACACTGAAGCTTTCTTT
.,.,TRBV7-9,TRBJ2-7,CASSLGLDYEQYF,TGTGCCAGCAGCCTGGGGTTAGACTACGAGCAGTACTTC
.,TRBD1,TRBV7-3,TRBJ2-6,CASSLTGQQLHAGANVLTF,TGTGCCAGCAGCTTAACGGGACAGCAGCTACACGCTGGGGCCAACGTCCTGACTTTC
.,.,TRBV29-1,TRBJ2-1,CSVSRQSSYNEQFF,TGCAGCGTCTCACGACAGAGCTCCTACAATGAGCAGTTCTTC
.,TRBD1,TRBV28,TRBJ2-7,CASSFYIALGAGQGSPEQYF,TGTGCCAGCAGTTTCTATATCGCGCTGGGTGCAGGACAGGGGTCGCCCGAGCAGTACTTC